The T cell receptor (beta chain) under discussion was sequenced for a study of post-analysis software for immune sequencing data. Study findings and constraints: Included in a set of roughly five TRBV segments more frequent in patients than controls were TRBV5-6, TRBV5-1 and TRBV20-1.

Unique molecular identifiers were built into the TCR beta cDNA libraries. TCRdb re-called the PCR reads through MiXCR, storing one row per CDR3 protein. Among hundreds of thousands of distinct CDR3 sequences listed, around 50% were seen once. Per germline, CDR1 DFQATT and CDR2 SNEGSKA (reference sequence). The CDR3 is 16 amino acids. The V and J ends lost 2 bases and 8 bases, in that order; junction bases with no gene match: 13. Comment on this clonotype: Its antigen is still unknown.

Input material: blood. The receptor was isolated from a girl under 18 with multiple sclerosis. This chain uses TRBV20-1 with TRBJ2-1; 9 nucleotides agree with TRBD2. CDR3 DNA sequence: TGCAGTGCTAGACGGGCGGGAGGGCCAGTGCGGGATGAGCAGTTCTTC. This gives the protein CSARRAGGPVRDEQFF.